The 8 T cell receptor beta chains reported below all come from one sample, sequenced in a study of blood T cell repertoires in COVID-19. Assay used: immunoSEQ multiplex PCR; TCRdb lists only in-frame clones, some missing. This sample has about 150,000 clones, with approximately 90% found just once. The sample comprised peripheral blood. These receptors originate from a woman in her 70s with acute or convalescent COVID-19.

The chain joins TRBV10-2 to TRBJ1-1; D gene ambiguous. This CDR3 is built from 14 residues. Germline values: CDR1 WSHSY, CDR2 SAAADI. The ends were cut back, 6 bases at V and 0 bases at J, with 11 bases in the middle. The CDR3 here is CASRGTEVNTEAFF. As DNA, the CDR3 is TGCGCCAGCAGGGGTACAGAAGTGAACACTGAAGCTTTCTTT.

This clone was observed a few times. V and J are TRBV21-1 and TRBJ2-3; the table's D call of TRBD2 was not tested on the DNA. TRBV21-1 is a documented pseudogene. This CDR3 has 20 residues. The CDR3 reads CASSKGSFGLAGGVSDTQYF. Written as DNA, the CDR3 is TGTGCCAGCAGCAAAGGGAGTTTCGGGCTAGCGGGGGGGGTTTCCGATACGCAGTATTTT.

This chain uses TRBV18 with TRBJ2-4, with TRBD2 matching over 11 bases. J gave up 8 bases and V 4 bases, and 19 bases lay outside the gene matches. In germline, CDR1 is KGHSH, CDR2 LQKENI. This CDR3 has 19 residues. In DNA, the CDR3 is TGTGCCAGCTCACTAATGGAACTAGCGGGGGCAATCAGCCGGGACATTCAGTACTTC. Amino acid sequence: CASSLMELAGAISRDIQYF.

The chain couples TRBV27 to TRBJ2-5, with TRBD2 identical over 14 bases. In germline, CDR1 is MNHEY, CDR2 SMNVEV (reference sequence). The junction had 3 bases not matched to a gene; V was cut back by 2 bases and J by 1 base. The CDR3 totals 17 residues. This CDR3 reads CASSLIGTSGGQETQYF. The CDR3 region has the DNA TGTGCCAGCAGTTTAATTGGGACTAGCGGGGGCCAAGAGACCCAGTACTTC.

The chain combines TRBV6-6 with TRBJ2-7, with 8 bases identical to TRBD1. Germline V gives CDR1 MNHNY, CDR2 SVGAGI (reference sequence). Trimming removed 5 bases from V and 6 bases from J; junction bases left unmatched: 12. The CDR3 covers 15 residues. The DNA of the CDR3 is TGTGCCAGCAGTCCCCCGGGACAGGATCGCCTCGAGCAGTACTTC. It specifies CASSPPGQDRLEQYF.

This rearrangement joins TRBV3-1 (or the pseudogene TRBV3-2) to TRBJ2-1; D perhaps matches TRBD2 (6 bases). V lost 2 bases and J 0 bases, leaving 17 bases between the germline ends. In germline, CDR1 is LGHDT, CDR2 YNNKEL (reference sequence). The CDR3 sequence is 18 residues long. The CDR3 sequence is CASSQKESGRDSYNEQFF. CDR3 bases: TGTGCCAGCAGCCAAAAAGAAAGCGGGCGGGACTCCTACAATGAGCAGTTCTTC.

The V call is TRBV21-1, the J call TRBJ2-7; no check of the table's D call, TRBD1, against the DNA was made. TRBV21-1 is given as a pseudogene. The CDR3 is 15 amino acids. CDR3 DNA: TGTGCCAGCAGCAAACAGGGGCAGGGGGCGATCGAGCAGTACGTC. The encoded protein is CASSKQGQGAIEQYV.

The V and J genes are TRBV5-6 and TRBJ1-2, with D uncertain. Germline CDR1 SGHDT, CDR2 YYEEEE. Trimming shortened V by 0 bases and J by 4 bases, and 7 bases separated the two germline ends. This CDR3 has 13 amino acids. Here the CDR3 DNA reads TGTGCCAGCAGCTTGGGGGCAGGCTATGGCTACACCTTC. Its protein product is CASSLGAGYGYTF.